This entry describes one TCR beta chain. Its antigen remains unidentified. These data come from a study of tumor-infiltrating lymphocytes in primary liver carcinoma. Overall study: Patients underwent surgical resection for primary liver carcinoma. Study observations and caveats: Bulk unsorted sampling precluded comparing CD4+ and CD8+ repertoires. Compared with blood, tumor repertoires held significantly more in their top 250 clones.

Researchers drew blood RNA from unsorted whole blood and extracted germline DNA as well. Trimming removed 5 bases at V and 4 bases at J, with 15 bases between. Germline assignment: CDR1 SGHVS and CDR2 FQNEAQ. This CDR3 has 15 residues. From about 530 ng total RNA, TCR beta cDNA was generated with a primer in the constant region. Libraries for TCR beta were built through three nested multiplex PCR rounds, which together made up a slightly modified ARM-PCR procedure. Investigators reported that the first two PCR rounds, at about 11 cycles each, used TRBV1-TRBV30 forward primers with a C-beta reverse primer. TCRdb called the multiplex PCR reads again in MiXCR, with one record for every CDR3 protein. The sample lists about 180,000 distinct CDR3 sequences, 50% to 75% occurring once.

Sequenced: peripheral blood. This clonotype was obtained from a man in his forties with primary liver carcinoma and hepatitis B virus infection. The genes are TRBV7-8 and TRBJ2-1; either TRBD1 or TRBD2 may supply D (5 bases each). The CDR3 sequence is CASSQRGGTYNEQFF. The CDR3 coding sequence is TGTGCCAGCAGCCAGAGGGGCGGTACATACAATGAGCAGTTCTTC.